These 32 T cell receptor beta chains share one sample of origin, sequenced in a study of T-cell memory formation after mild COVID-19. TCRdb called the 5' RACE reads again in MiXCR, with one record for every CDR3 protein. The table records under 250,000 distinct CDR3 sequences, 15% to 19% of them present only once. Sample: PBMCs or a T cell subset sorted from them (not recorded which). Every receptor here comes from an adult woman who had mild COVID-19 (a few samples of this study predate the infection). Cell type and time point are not known.

This clonotype turned up a few times. The J gene is TRBJ2-2, the V gene TRBV5-1, with D perhaps TRBD2 (6 bases). V was cut by 2 bases and J by 4 bases, with 9 bases left in between. This CDR3 contains 14 residues. Germline V lookup: CDR1 SGHRS, CDR2 YFSETQ. The CDR3 bases are TGCGCCAGCAGCTTCGGGGGAAGCACCGGGGAGCTGTTTTTT. The encoded protein is CASSFGGSTGELFF.

The sample holds a few counts of this clonotype. The chain links TRBV6-1 to TRBJ2-7; D gene ambiguous. This CDR3 has 16 residues. V lost 5 bases to trimming and J lost 1 base, with 18 bases between them. CDR1 MNHNS and CDR2 SASEGT come from the germline V gene. Here the CDR3 DNA reads TGTGCCAGCAGTAAACACATGAAGACGAGATCCTACGAGCAGTACTTC. Its protein product is CASSKHMKTRSYEQYF.

The chain employs TRBV4-1 and TRBJ2-7; a possible D gene is TRBD1 (5 bases). The length of the CDR3 is 14 residues. V was cut by 3 bases and J by 2 bases, with 11 bases left in between. Per the germline V gene, CDR1 is MGHRA and CDR2 is YSYEKL. The CDR3 region is CASSQDTSTYEQYF. In nucleotides, the CDR3 is TGCGCCAGCAGCCAGGACACGAGTACCTACGAGCAGTACTTC.

This clonotype was counted only a few times. The gene calls are TRBV6-5 and TRBJ1-1; D call uncertain. This CDR3 is built from 13 residues. The V gene's germline CDR1 is MNHEY and CDR2 SVGAGI. V gave up 3 bases and J gave up 3 bases, with 8 bases separating them. The CDR3 loop is CASSYFDDTEAFF. CDR3 DNA sequence: TGTGCCAGCAGTTATTTTGACGACACTGAAGCTTTCTTT.

This clonotype was detected many times. V and J are TRBV5-1 and TRBJ1-1; D may be TRBD1 (5 bases). The V end lost 5 bases, the J end lost 1 base, and 15 bases lay between the germline ends. This CDR3 is 15 amino acids long. CDR1 SGHRS and CDR2 YFSETQ come from the germline V gene. In DNA form, the CDR3 reads TGCGCCAGCAGAGTGGGGGGGACGTCGAACACTGAAGCTTTCTTT. As protein: CASRVGGTSNTEAFF.

The sample holds a few counts of this clonotype. The chain joins TRBV20-1 to TRBJ2-1, with 8 nucleotides matching TRBD2. The germline V gene has CDR1 DFQATT and CDR2 SNEGSKA (reference sequence). J lost 7 bases, V lost 0 bases, and 8 bases had no gene match. CDR3 length: 15 residues. The CDR3 reads CSAREPGLVRNEQFF. The DNA for the CDR3 is TGCAGTGCTAGAGAACCGGGACTAGTTCGGAATGAGCAGTTCTTC.

The chain couples TRBV29-1 to TRBJ2-5; D tentatively reads TRBD1 or TRBD2 (6 bases each). The CDR3 totals 14 residues. V was cut by 2 bases and J by 5 bases, with 15 bases left in between. The germline gives CDR1 SQVTM, CDR2 ANQGSEA. CDR3 region: CSVESSGAGETQYF. In DNA, the CDR3 is TGCAGCGTTGAAAGTTCGGGGGCTGGGGAGACCCAGTACTTC.

This sequence joins TRBV7-9 and TRBJ1-1; possible D gene TRBD1, 5 bases. The CDR3 spans 13 residues. Germline assignment: CDR1 SEHNR and CDR2 FQNEAQ (reference sequence). With 2 bases removed from V and 9 bases from J, the gap between germline ends came to 13 bases. The CDR3 loop reads CASSLSDRDQAFF. The CDR3 DNA follows: TGTGCCAGCAGCTTATCAGACAGAGACCAAGCTTTCTTT. Full variable domain (remainder filled in from reference TRBV7-9 and TRBJ1-1): DTGVSQNPRHKITKRGQNVTFRCDPISEHNRLYWYRQTLGQGPEFLTYFQNEAQLEKSRLLSDRFSAERPKGSFSTLEIQRTEQGDSAMYLCASSLSDRDQAFFGQGTRLTVV.

This sequence joins TRBV7-9 and TRBJ1-6; D remains ambiguous. V lost 1 base to trimming and J lost 7 bases, with 8 bases between them. Germline-derived CDR1 and CDR2 are SEHNR and FQNEAQ (reference sequence). This CDR3 contains 14 residues. The CDR3 DNA reads TGTGCCAGCAGCTTAGGGACGGTAAATTCACCCCTCCACTTT. Amino acids: CASSLGTVNSPLHF.

This clonotype was seen a few times. This chain connects TRBV2 to TRBJ2-7, with TRBD1 matching over 8 bases. J gave up 2 bases and V 4 bases, and 4 bases lay outside the gene matches. The CDR3 runs 14 residues. Germline V CDR1 and CDR2: SNHLY, FYNNEI. This CDR3 reads CASSGGQETYEQYF. CDR3 bases: TGTGCCAGCAGTGGGGGACAGGAGACCTACGAGCAGTACTTC.

This clonotype was recorded a few times. The chain employs TRBV4-1 and TRBJ2-1, with D perhaps TRBD1 or TRBD2 (5 bases each). Trimming took 6 bases from V and 0 from J, leaving 9 bases between them. In germline, CDR1 is MGHRA, CDR2 YSYEKL. The CDR3 consists of 14 residues. CDR3 sequence (DNA): TGCGCCAGCAGTGCAGGGAGCTCCTACAATGAGCAGTTCTTC. Protein: CASSAGSSYNEQFF.

This clonotype came up a few times. The chain couples TRBV21-1 to TRBJ1-5; the DNA was not used to check the table's D call, TRBD1. TRBV21-1 is a known pseudogene. This CDR3 has 18 amino acids. CDR3 sequence reads: CASSKWGQGKNLGQPQHF. The CDR3 DNA sequence: TGTGCCAGCAGCAAATGGGGACAGGGAAAGAATCTGGGTCAGCCCCAGCATTTT.

The V and J genes are TRBV7-9 and TRBJ1-6; D ambiguous. Germline values: CDR1 SEHNR, CDR2 FQNEAQ (reference sequence). V was pared by 6 bases and J by 1 base, with 16 bases between. The CDR3 is 17 residues long. The CDR3 DNA follows: TGTGCCAGCAGTTCGGACCGAAAGACGTCCTATAATTCACCCCTCCACTTT. It encodes CASSSDRKTSYNSPLHF.

V and J are TRBV29-1 and TRBJ2-1; D gene uncertain. Germline V gives CDR1 SQVTM, CDR2 ANQGSEA. The CDR3 is 15 amino acids. V was trimmed by 5 bases and J by 6 bases, leaving 20 bases between them. The CDR3 DNA reads as TGCAGCGTTAAGACCGCCAAGGCTCAATTCAATGAGCAGTTCTTC. As protein: CSVKTAKAQFNEQFF.

This chain joins TRBV19 and TRBJ2-1; tentatively, D is TRBD2 (5 bases). The CDR3 has 14 amino acids. Trimming removed 3 bases from V and 6 bases from J, with 12 bases in between. Germline CDR1 reads LNHDA; CDR2 reads SQIVND (reference sequence). The CDR3 nucleotides read TGTGCCAGTAGTATTGGAACTAGTAGCAATGAGCAGTTCTTC. Its translation: CASSIGTSSNEQFF.

This clonotype was counted at least ten times. This chain links TRBV5-1 with TRBJ2-1, with 10 bases lining up with TRBD2. The CDR3 loop spans 14 amino acids. J was trimmed by 6 bases and V by 4 bases; bases with no gene match: 4. CDR1 SGHRS and CDR2 YFSETQ come from the germline V gene. The CDR3 spells CASSASGRGNEQFF. The CDR3 nucleotides are TGCGCCAGCAGCGCTAGCGGGAGAGGCAATGAGCAGTTCTTC.

This chain links TRBV29-1 with TRBJ1-1, with D possibly matching TRBD1 (6 bases). The germline V and J ends were trimmed by 1 base and 0 bases, with 15 bases remaining between them. The CDR3 extends over 16 amino acids. Germline CDR1 reads SQVTM; CDR2 reads ANQGSEA. The CDR3 sequence is CSVEAPYTGMNTEAFF. The CDR3 DNA is TGCAGCGTTGAAGCCCCCTATACAGGGATGAACACTGAAGCTTTCTTT.

This clonotype has just a few counts. This chain links TRBV7-2 with TRBJ1-6; the D gene is possibly TRBD1 (6 bases). The V gene's germline CDR1 is SGHTA and CDR2 FQGNSA. The length of the CDR3 is 17 residues. V was clipped by 4 bases and J by 0 bases, with 13 bases between them. This chain's CDR3 is CASSSQGVGSYNSPLHF. The CDR3 DNA follows: TGTGCCAGCAGCTCACAGGGTGTGGGCTCCTATAATTCACCCCTCCACTTT. Variable domain in full (rest from reference TRBV7-2 and TRBJ1-6): GAGVSQSPSNKVTEKGKDVELRCDPISGHTALYWYRQSLGQGLEFLIYFQGNSAPDKSGLPSDRFSAERTGGSVSTLTIQRTQQEDSAVYLCASSSQGVGSYNSPLHFGNGTRLTVT.

This clonotype was seen a few times. The V gene is TRBV3-1, the J gene TRBJ2-7; 11 bases align to TRBD2. CDR3 length: 19 amino acids. The J segment lost 4 bases and the V segment lost 8 bases, leaving 22 bases of the junction unmatched. Germline V gene data show CDR1 as LGHDT and CDR2 as YNNKEL (reference sequence). The CDR3 here is CASSFWGKGLAGGVYEQYF. The CDR3, as DNA: TGTGCCAGCTCATTCTGGGGTAAGGGGCTAGCGGGAGGAGTATACGAGCAGTACTTC.

The CDR3 region has the DNA TGTGCCAGCAGTGAGCCCAGGGGTGCGGCTGAAGCTTTCTTT. As protein: CASSEPRGAAEAFF. The chain couples TRBV6-1 to TRBJ1-1; maybe TRBD1 (6 bases). Germline CDR1 reads MNHNS; CDR2 reads SASEGT. V gave up 3 bases and J gave up 6 bases, with 14 bases separating them. CDR3 length: 14 residues.

Here the CDR3 reads CASGLKYTGELFF. The CDR3 nucleotides read TGTGCTAGTGGTTTGAAGTACACCGGGGAGCTGTTTTTT. V gene TRBV12-5 combines with J gene TRBJ2-2; D call uncertain. The CDR3 covers 13 residues. CDR1 and CDR2 from the germline V gene are LGHNT and FRNRAP. V lost 2 bases and J lost 3, with 4 bases in between.

This clonotype was counted a few times. V and J are TRBV7-9 and TRBJ1-1; D gene uncertain. Per germline, CDR1 SEHNR and CDR2 FQNEAQ (reference sequence). The CDR3 sequence is 12 residues long. Trimming left V 1 base short and J 7 bases short, with 7 bases between. CDR3 DNA: TGTGCCAGCAGCTTAGGGCTCCTTGAAGCTTTCTTT. The encoded protein is CASSLGLLEAFF. The full variable domain, with the rest looked up from reference TRBV7-9 and TRBJ1-1, is DTGVSQNPRHKITKRGQNVTFRCDPISEHNRLYWYRQTLGQGPEFLTYFQNEAQLEKSRLLSDRFSAERPKGSFSTLEIQRTEQGDSAMYLCASSLGLLEAFFGQGTRLTVV.

This clonotype was observed a few times. The chain is built from TRBV20-1 and TRBJ1-1, with 9 bases matching TRBD1. V was clipped by 6 bases and J by 0 bases; unmatched bases: 5. Germline CDR1 DFQATT, CDR2 SNEGSKA (reference sequence). This CDR3 is built from 14 residues. Here the CDR3 DNA reads TGCAGTGCGATACAGGGGGCGGTGAACACTGAAGCTTTCTTT. Protein: CSAIQGAVNTEAFF.

In its sample, this clonotype was seen a few times. V and J are TRBV5-1 and TRBJ1-1; TRBD1 might be the D (5 bases). Per germline, CDR1 SGHRS and CDR2 YFSETQ. V lost 0 bases, J lost 7 bases, and 10 bases lay in between. CDR3 length equals 13 residues. CDR3 nucleotides: TGCGCCAGCAGCTTGGAAGGGGCTTATGAAGCTTTCTTT. The encoded protein is CASSLEGAYEAFF. Full variable domain (rest looked up from reference TRBV5-1 and TRBJ1-1): KAGVTQTPRYLIKTRGQQVTLSCSPISGHRSVSWYQQTPGQGLQFLFEYFSETQRNKGNFPGRFSGRQFSNSRSEMNVSTLELGDSALYLCASSLEGAYEAFFGQGTRLTVV.

The rearrangement uses TRBV7-9 and TRBJ2-1; D possibly corresponds to TRBD2 (6 bases). The CDR3 loop spans 14 amino acids. The V and J ends lost 2 bases and 4 bases respectively, with 9 bases between them. Germline V CDR1 and CDR2: SEHNR, FQNEAQ (reference sequence). The CDR3 spells CASSLRRDYNEQFF. The CDR3 region has the DNA TGTGCCAGCAGCTTACGGCGGGATTACAATGAGCAGTTCTTC.

This clonotype has a handful of counts. V usage is TRBV5-1 and J usage is TRBJ1-2, with 8 positions matching TRBD1. Germline CDR1 and CDR2: SGHRS and YFSETQ. CDR3 length equals 13 residues. The junction had 7 bases not matched to a gene; V was cut back by 5 bases and J by 7 bases. CDR3: CASSHGQGPGYTF. CDR3 bases: TGCGCCAGCAGTCATGGACAGGGTCCTGGCTACACCTTC.

This sequence joins TRBV18 and TRBJ2-1, with 7 bases lining up with TRBD2. Germline V CDR1 and CDR2: KGHSH, LQKENI. The CDR3 has 14 residues. The trim removed 3 bases at V and 9 bases at J, leaving 8 bases unmatched. The CDR3 sequence is CASSPPQTSSEQFF. The DNA of the CDR3 is TGTGCCAGCTCACCGCCCCAGACTAGCAGTGAGCAGTTCTTC.

This chain links TRBV24-1 with TRBJ1-1; unclear D gene. This CDR3 is built from 11 residues. Trimming cost V 5 bases and J 7 bases, with 7 bases left between them. Germline-derived CDR1 and CDR2 are KGHDR and SFDVKD. The DNA for the CDR3 is TGTGCCACCAGTGTGGGGTTTGAAGCTTTCTTT. This encodes CATSVGFEAFF.

The V call is TRBV7-9, the J call TRBJ2-2, with TRBD1 identical over 9 bases. This CDR3 contains 16 residues. V was clipped by 4 bases and J by 2 bases; unmatched bases: 5. Per the germline V gene, CDR1 is SEHNR and CDR2 is FQNEAQ (reference sequence). The CDR3 region has the DNA TGTGCCAGCAGCTCTCACAGGGGGCGAAACACCGGGGAGCTGTTTTTT. This gives the protein CASSSHRGRNTGELFF. Based on the CDR3 plus reference TRBV7-9 and TRBJ2-2, the full variable domain is DTGVSQNPRHKITKRGQNVTFRCDPISEHNRLYWYRQTLGQGPEFLTYFQNEAQLEKSRLLSDRFSAERPKGSFSTLEIQRTEQGDSAMYLCASSSHRGRNTGELFFGEGSRLTVL.

This chain joins TRBV7-3 and TRBJ1-2; D not resolved. Trimming removed 0 bases from V and 6 bases from J, with 20 bases in between. Germline V CDR1 and CDR2: SGHTA, FQGTGA. The CDR3 covers 17 residues. The CDR3 loop reads CASSLTPQTGALDGYTF. CDR3 nucleotide sequence: TGTGCCAGCAGCTTAACCCCCCAGACGGGAGCCCTGGATGGCTACACCTTC.

J is TRBJ1-1 and V is TRBV20-1, with D unclear. The V and J ends lost 6 bases and 1 base respectively, with 9 bases between them. The CDR3 has 12 residues. From germline, CDR1 is DFQATT and CDR2 SNEGSKA (reference sequence). The CDR3 sequence: CSAPPQNTEAFF. The CDR3, as DNA: TGCAGTGCCCCCCCGCAGAACACTGAAGCTTTCTTT.

In its sample, this clonotype was seen many times. The rearrangement uses TRBV18 and TRBJ1-1, with 10 bases lining up with TRBD1. The CDR3 has 14 residues. Germline lookup yields CDR1 KGHSH and CDR2 LQKENI. Trimming at V came to 3 bases and at J to 5 bases, leaving 3 bases not matched to a gene. The CDR3 sequence is CASSPRTGGTEAFF. CDR3 in DNA: TGTGCCAGCTCACCCCGGACAGGGGGGACTGAAGCTTTCTTT.